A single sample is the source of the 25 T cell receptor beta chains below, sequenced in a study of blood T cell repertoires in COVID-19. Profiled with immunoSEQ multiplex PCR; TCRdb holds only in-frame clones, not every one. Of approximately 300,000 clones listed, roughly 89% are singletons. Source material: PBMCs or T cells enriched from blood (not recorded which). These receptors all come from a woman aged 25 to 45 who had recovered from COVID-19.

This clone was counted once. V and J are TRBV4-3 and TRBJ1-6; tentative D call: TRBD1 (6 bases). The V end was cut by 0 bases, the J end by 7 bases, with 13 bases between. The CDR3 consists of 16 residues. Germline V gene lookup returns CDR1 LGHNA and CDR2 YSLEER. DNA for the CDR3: TGCGCCAGCAGCCAAGATTGGGGAGGGGGGAATTCACCCCTCCACTTT. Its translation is CASSQDWGGGNSPLHF.

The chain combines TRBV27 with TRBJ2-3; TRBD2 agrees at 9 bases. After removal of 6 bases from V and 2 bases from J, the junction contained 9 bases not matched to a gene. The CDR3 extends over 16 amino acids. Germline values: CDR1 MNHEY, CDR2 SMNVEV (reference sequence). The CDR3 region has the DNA TGTGCCAGCAGCCCGTGGGCGGGAGGGAACACAGATACGCAGTATTTT. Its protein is CASSPWAGGNTDTQYF.

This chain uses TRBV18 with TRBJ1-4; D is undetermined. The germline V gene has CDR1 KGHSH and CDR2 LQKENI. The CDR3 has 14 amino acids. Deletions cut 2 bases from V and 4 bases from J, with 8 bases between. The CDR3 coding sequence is TGTGCCAGCTCACCAGGGCAGGTTAATGAAAAACTGTTTTTT. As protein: CASSPGQVNEKLFF. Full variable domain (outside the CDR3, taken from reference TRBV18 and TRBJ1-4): NAGVMQNPRHLVRRRGQEARLRCSPMKGHSHVYWYRQLPEEGLKFMVYLQKENIIDESGMPKERFSAEFPKEGPSILRIQQVVRGDSAAYFCASSPGQVNEKLFFGSGTQLSVL.

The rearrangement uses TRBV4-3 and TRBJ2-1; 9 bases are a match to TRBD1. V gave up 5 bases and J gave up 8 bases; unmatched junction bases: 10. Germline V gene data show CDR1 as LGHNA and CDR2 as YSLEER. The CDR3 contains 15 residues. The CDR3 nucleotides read TGCGCCAGCAGCATCCGGGACAGGGTGCCGGATGAGCAGTTCTTC. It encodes CASSIRDRVPDEQFF.

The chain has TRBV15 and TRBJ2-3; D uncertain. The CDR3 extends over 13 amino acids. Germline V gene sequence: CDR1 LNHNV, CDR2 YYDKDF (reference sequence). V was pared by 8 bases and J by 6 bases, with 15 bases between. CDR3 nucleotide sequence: TGTGCCACCGCTATTCCACCCTCTGATACGCAGTATTTT. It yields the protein CATAIPPSDTQYF.

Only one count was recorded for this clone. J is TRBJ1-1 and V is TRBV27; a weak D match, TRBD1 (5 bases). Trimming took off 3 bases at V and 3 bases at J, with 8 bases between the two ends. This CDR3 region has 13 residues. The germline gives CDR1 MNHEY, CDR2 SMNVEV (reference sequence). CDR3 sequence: CASSFDSHTEAFF. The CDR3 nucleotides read TGTGCCAGCAGTTTCGACAGCCACACTGAAGCTTTCTTT.

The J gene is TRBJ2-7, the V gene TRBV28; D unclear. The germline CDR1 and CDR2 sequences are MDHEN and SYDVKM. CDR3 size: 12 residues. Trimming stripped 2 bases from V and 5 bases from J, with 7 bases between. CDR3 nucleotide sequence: TGTGCCAGCAGTTTACAAGGAGACGAGCAGTACTTC. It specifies CASSLQGDEQYF. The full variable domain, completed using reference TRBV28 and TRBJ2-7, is DVKVTQSSRYLVKRTGEKVFLECVQDMDHENMFWYRQDPGLGLRLIYFSYDVKMKEKGDIPEGYSVSREKKERFSLILESASTNQTSMYLCASSLQGDEQYFGPGTRLTVT.

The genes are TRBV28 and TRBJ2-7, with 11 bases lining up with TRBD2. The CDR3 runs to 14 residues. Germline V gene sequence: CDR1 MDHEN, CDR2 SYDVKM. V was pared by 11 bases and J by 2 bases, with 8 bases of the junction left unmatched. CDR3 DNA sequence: TGTGCCTCCGGGACTAGCGGAGGCACCTACGAGCAGTACTTC. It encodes CASGTSGGTYEQYF.

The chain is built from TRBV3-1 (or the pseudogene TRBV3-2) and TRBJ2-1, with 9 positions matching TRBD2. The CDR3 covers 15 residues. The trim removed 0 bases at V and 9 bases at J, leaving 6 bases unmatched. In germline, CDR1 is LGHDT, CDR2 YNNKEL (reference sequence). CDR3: CASSQDPAGGVEQFF. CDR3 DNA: TGTGCCAGCAGCCAAGATCCAGCGGGAGGCGTTGAGCAGTTCTTC.

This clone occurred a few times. The CDR3 spells CASSSREREQYF. In nucleotides, the CDR3 is TGTGCCAGCAGTTCCCGAGAACGGGAGCAGTACTTC. The rearrangement joins TRBV6-5 to TRBJ2-7; D remains ambiguous. The CDR3 extends over 12 amino acids. The V gene's germline CDR1 is MNHEY and CDR2 SVGAGI. Between the trimmed V and J ends, which lost 4 bases and 7 bases, there was a span of 11 bases.

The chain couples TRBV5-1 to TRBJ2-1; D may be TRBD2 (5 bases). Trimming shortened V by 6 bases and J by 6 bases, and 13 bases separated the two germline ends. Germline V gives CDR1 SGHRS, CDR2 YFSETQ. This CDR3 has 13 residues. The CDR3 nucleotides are TGCGCCAGCAACCCGGGAAACTCCAATGAGCAGTTCTTC. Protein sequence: CASNPGNSNEQFF.

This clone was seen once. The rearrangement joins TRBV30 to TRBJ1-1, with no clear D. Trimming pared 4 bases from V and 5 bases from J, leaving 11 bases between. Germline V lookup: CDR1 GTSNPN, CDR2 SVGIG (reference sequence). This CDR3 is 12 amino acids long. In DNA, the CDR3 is TGTGCCTGGAAGAAATCCCGGACTGAAGCTTTCTTT. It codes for CAWKKSRTEAFF.

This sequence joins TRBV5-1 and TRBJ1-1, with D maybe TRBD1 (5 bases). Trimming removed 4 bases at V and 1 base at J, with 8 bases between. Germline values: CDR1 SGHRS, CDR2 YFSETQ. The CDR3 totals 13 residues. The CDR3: CASSIGENTEAFF. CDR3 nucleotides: TGCGCCAGCAGCATAGGGGAGAACACTGAAGCTTTCTTT.

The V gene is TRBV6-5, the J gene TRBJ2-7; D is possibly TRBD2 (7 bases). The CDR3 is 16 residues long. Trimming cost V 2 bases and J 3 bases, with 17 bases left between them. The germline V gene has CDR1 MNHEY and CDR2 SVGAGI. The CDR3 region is CASSYQVTGGSYEQYF. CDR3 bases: TGTGCCAGCAGTTACCAAGTAACGGGGGGCAGCTACGAGCAGTACTTC.

As DNA, the CDR3 is TGTGCCACCGGGACAGGGGGCTGGTCGGACACTGAAGCTTTCTTT. Residues: CATGTGGWSDTEAFF. The chain couples TRBV10-3 to TRBJ1-1; 12 bases are a match to TRBD1. This CDR3 contains 15 residues. In germline, CDR1 is ENHRY, CDR2 SYGVKD. V lost 10 bases to trimming and J lost 3 bases; unmatched junction nucleotides: 9.

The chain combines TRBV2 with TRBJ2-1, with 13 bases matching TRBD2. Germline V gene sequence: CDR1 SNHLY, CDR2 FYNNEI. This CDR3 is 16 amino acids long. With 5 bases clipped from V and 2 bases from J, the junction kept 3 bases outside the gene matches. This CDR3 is CASSPLAGGPYNEQFF. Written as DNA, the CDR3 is TGTGCCAGCAGTCCACTAGCGGGAGGGCCCTACAATGAGCAGTTCTTC.

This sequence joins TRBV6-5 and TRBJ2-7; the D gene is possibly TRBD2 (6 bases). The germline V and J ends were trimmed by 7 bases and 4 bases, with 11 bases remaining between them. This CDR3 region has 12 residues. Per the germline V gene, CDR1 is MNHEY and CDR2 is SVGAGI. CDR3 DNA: TGTGCCAGCACACGGGGGAGTTACGAGCAGTACTTC. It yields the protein CASTRGSYEQYF.

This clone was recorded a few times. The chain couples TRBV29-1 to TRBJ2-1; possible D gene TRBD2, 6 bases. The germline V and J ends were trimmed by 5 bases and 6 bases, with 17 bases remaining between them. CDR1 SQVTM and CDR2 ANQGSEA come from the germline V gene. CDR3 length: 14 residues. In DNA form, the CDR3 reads TGCAGCGTTTTTAGCGGCTTTTATACCAATGAGCAGTTCTTC. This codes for CSVFSGFYTNEQFF.

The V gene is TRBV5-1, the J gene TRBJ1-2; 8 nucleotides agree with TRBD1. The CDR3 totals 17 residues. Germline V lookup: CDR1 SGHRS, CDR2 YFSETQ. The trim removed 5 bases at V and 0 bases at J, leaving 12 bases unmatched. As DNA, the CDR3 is TGCGCCAGCAGGGCCGGGACAGGAGGACCAGCTAACTATGGCTACACCTTC. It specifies CASRAGTGGPANYGYTF.

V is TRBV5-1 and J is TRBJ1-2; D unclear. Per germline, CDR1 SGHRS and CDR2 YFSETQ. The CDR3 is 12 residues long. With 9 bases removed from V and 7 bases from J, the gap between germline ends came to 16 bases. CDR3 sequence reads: CATLMGRTGYTF. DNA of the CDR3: TGCGCCACCCTAATGGGGAGGACTGGCTACACCTTC.

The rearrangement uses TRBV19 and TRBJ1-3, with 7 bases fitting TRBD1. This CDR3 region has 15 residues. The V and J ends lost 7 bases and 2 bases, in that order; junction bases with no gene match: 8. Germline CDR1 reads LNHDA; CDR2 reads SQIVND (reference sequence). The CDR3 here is CASKLGGAAGNTIYF. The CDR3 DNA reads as TGTGCCAGTAAATTAGGGGGCGCGGCTGGAAACACCATATATTTT.

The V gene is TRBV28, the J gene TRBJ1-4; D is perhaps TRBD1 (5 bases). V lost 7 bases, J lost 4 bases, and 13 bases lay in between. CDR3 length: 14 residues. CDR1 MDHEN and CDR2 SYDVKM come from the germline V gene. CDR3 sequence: CASTPTDFNEKLFF. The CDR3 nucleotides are TGTGCCAGCACCCCGACAGACTTTAATGAAAAACTGTTTTTT.

The CDR3 nucleotides read TGTGCCAGCAGTTCTACTAGCGGGAGAGGGGGGCTCGAGCAGTACTTC. It codes for CASSSTSGRGGLEQYF. The genes are TRBV6-5 and TRBJ2-7; 11 bases agree with TRBD2. Germline V lookup: CDR1 MNHEY, CDR2 SVGAGI. V gave up 4 bases and J gave up 6 bases; unmatched junction bases: 11. This CDR3 has 16 amino acids.

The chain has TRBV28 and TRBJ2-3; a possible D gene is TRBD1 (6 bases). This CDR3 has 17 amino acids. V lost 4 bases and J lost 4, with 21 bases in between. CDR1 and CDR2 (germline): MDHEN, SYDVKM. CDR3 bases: TGTGCCAGCAGTTCCTCGGACAGCCCCTATAGGGCAGATACGCAGTATTTT. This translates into CASSSSDSPYRADTQYF.

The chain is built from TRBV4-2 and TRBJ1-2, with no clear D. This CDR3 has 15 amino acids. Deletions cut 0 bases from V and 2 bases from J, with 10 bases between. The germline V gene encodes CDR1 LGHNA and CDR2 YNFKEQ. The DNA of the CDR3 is TGTGCCAGCAGCCAAGATTATATGGAGAACTATGGCTACACCTTC. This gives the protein CASSQDYMENYGYTF.